These 5 T cell receptor beta chains were all obtained from the same sample, sequenced in a study of regulatory T cells in long-lasting Graves disease. Time point indicated: newly diagnosed GD, antithyroid drugs for less than 3 months. RNA isolated from PBMCs was used to make the TCR library. To make TCR beta libraries, researchers used iRepertoire HTBI primers and Arm-PCR of CDR3 regions. TCRdb processed the multiplex PCR reads anew with MiXCR; each CDR3 protein has one entry. The sample gives fewer than 650,000 distinct CDR3 sequences, less than 20% of which show up once; 18% is in the top ten. These data are also associated with another study on T cells in Graves' hyperthyroidism and ophthalmopathy.

The sequences come from peripheral blood mononuclear cells (PBMCs), collected at new diagnosis, from a patient treated with antithyroid drugs. The receptor source for this set is a woman in her twenties or thirties with Graves disease.

The chain carries TRBV30 and TRBJ1-2; the D is unclear. Germline V gives CDR1 GTSNPN, CDR2 SVGIG (reference sequence). The V end lost 0 bases, the J end lost 8 bases, and 7 bases lay between the germline ends. The CDR3 covers 11 residues. The CDR3: CAWSVARGYTF. In DNA form, the CDR3 reads TGTGCCTGGAGTGTGGCCCGCGGCTACACCTTC. The variable domain in full, completed from reference TRBV30 and TRBJ1-2, reads SQTIHQWPATLVQPVGSPLSLECTVEGTSNPNLYWYRQAAGRGLQLLFYSVGIGQISSEVPQNLSASRPQDRQFILSSKKLLLSDSGFYLCAWSVARGYTFGSGTRLTVV.

V and J are TRBV24-1 and TRBJ1-5; 10 bases line up with TRBD1. The germline CDR1 and CDR2 sequences are KGHDR and SFDVKD. V shed 5 bases, J shed 6 bases, and the junction held 9 bases outside the gene matches. The CDR3 length is 16 residues. CDR3 sequence reads: CATSGHGTGEFQPQHF. CDR3 DNA: TGTGCCACCAGTGGTCATGGGACAGGGGAGTTTCAGCCCCAGCATTTT.

This clonotype has ten or more counts. The chain links TRBV14 to TRBJ1-1, with D possibly being TRBD1 (5 bases). The CDR3 spans 16 residues. V was cut by 0 bases and J by 2 bases, with 13 bases left in between. The germline V gene has CDR1 SGHDN and CDR2 FVKESK. CDR3 in amino acids: CASSQERRQTNTEAFF. CDR3 DNA sequence: TGTGCCAGCAGCCAAGAAAGGAGACAGACCAACACTGAAGCTTTCTTT.

This clonotype has ten or more counts. J is TRBJ2-3 and V is TRBV2; TRBD2 matches at 12 bases. The CDR3 runs 15 residues. V was pared by 4 bases and J by 4 bases, with 3 bases of the junction left unmatched. Germline CDR1 SNHLY, CDR2 FYNNEI. The CDR3 DNA reads TGTGCCAGCAGTGCGACTAGCGGGAGTTCAGATACGCAGTATTTT. Encoded protein: CASSATSGSSDTQYF.

This clonotype was seen repeatedly, ten times or more. The V gene is TRBV12-3 or TRBV12-4, the J gene TRBJ2-1; the match to TRBD2 covers 12 bases. The CDR3 is 15 amino acids. Losses at the gene ends were 1 base for V and 10 bases for J; bases not matched to a gene: 5. CDR3 in amino acids: CASSLGLAGGWEQFF. The CDR3 nucleotides read TGTGCCAGCAGTTTAGGTCTAGCGGGAGGGTGGGAGCAGTTCTTC.